This T cell receptor beta chain was sequenced during a study of graft-versus-host responses after intestinal transplantation. Turning to the study itself: Among the recipients, all got anti-thymocyte globulin induction and then tacrolimus and steroids for around three years. Study-level findings and limits: GvH clones detected in recipient marrow included some appearing first in ileum or blood. Levels of circulating GvH clones at their peak were associated with early post-transplant HvG declines.

Plating combined about 200,000 CFSE-labeled responder cells with about 200,000 irradiated, violet-dye-labeled stimulator cells. Measured with immunoSEQ multiplex PCR; TCRdb has only the in-frame clones, and not every one. The table records about 8,900 clones, under 35% of them present only once. This CDR3 contains 13 residues. Germline V gene lookup returns CDR1 SGHDN and CDR2 FVKESK. V lost 7 bases to trimming and J lost 2 bases, with 12 bases between them. This clone was found a few times. Material: alloreactive CD8+ T cells from a mixed lymphocyte reaction culture, obtained before transplantation. Subset described: CFSE-low proliferating T cells sorted from roughly six-day pre-transplant mixed lymphocyte reaction (GvH or HvG direction). The receptor was isolated from a human patient who was an organ donor for intestinal transplantation. The chain combines TRBV14 with TRBJ2-7, with D possibly being TRBD2 (6 bases). In DNA, the CDR3 is TGTGCCAGCACTCCGGGGGTAACCTACGAGCAGTACTTC. Protein sequence: CASTPGVTYEQYF.